Listed here are 25 T cell receptor beta chains from one sample, sequenced in a study of T cell responses to AZD1222 COVID-19 vaccine. Libraries were prepared by immunoSEQ multiplex PCR; TCRdb keeps only in-frame clonotypes and omits some of them. This sample yields more than 110,000 clones, of which about 92% are seen a single time; roughly 3.6% belongs to the top ten. The source material was peripheral blood, sampled 28 days after the second AZD1222 dose. These receptors were taken from an adult who received the AZD1222 COVID-19 vaccine.

This chain links TRBV19 with TRBJ1-2; D is unclear. In germline, CDR1 is LNHDA, CDR2 SQIVND (reference sequence). Trimming stripped 3 bases from V and 4 bases from J, with 3 bases between. This CDR3 has 11 residues. CDR3 region: CASSITYGYTF. In nucleotides, the CDR3 is TGTGCCAGTAGTATTACCTATGGCTACACCTTC.

V gene TRBV19 combines with J gene TRBJ1-6; a weak D match, TRBD1 (5 bases). The CDR3 has 13 amino acids. The germline V and J ends were trimmed by 8 bases and 8 bases, with 13 bases remaining between them. Germline CDR1 and CDR2: LNHDA and SQIVND (reference sequence). The CDR3 is CASSEGRDSPLHF. The CDR3 DNA reads as TGTGCCAGTTCTGAGGGGCGCGATTCACCCCTCCACTTT.

The chain recombines TRBV11-1 with TRBJ1-6; D not certain. CDR1 and CDR2 (germline): SGHAT, FQDESV (reference sequence). CDR3 size: 16 residues. V lost 6 bases, J lost 2 bases, and 14 bases lay in between. The CDR3 loop is CASRGTRTPYNSPLHF. The CDR3, as DNA: TGTGCCAGCAGGGGAACCCGGACGCCCTATAATTCACCCCTCCACTTT.

The CDR3 here is CASRGLYRGIEKLFF. The DNA of the CDR3 is TGTGCCAGCCGCGGCCTCTACAGGGGAATTGAAAAACTGTTTTTT. The chain joins TRBV27 to TRBJ1-4, with TRBD1 identical over 7 bases. This CDR3 spans 15 amino acids. From germline, CDR1 is MNHEY and CDR2 SMNVEV (reference sequence). Trimming took 8 bases from V and 7 from J; bases not matched to a gene: 13.

The genes are TRBV9 and TRBJ2-1, with a possible D match to TRBD2 (6 bases). V was cut by 3 bases and J by 6 bases, with 13 bases left in between. Germline V gives CDR1 SGDLS, CDR2 YYNGEE. This CDR3 has 14 amino acids. The CDR3 DNA follows: TGTGCCAGCAGCGCCAGATGGGAGGTCAATGAGCAGTTCTTC. This codes for CASSARWEVNEQFF.

The gene calls are TRBV9 and TRBJ1-5; 7 nucleotides align to TRBD1. J gave up 0 bases and V 3 bases, and 6 bases lay outside the gene matches. The germline CDR1 and CDR2 sequences are SGDLS and YYNGEE. CDR3 length: 16 amino acids. The CDR3 sequence: CASSADRVHSNQPQHF. In DNA form, the CDR3 reads TGTGCCAGCAGCGCCGACAGGGTTCATAGCAATCAGCCCCAGCATTTT.

V usage is TRBV4-3 and J usage is TRBJ2-1; 12 bases are shared with TRBD2. Germline CDR1 is LGHNA and CDR2 is YSLEER. The ends lost 1 base at V and 2 bases at J; junction bases unmatched: 9. The CDR3 has 19 amino acids. CDR3 in amino acids: CASSQGTSGTLKAYNEQFF. DNA for the CDR3: TGCGCCAGCAGCCAAGGGACTAGCGGGACCCTAAAAGCCTACAATGAGCAGTTCTTC.

The chain carries TRBV11-2 and TRBJ1-2, with D hard to call. CDR3 length: 15 residues. Germline V CDR1 and CDR2: SGHAT, FQNNGV. Trimming removed 1 base at V and 5 bases at J, with 14 bases between. In DNA, the CDR3 is TGTGCCAGCAGCTTAGCGGCTCCCATGCCTTATGGCTACACCTTC. The encoded protein is CASSLAAPMPYGYTF.

The chain uses TRBV6-1 and TRBJ2-6; possible D gene TRBD2, 5 bases. Deletions cut 3 bases from V and 4 bases from J, with 7 bases between. The V gene's germline CDR1 is MNHNS and CDR2 SASEGT. CDR3 length: 14 amino acids. CDR3 sequence reads: CASSERAGANVLTF. In DNA form, the CDR3 reads TGTGCCAGCAGTGAGAGGGCCGGGGCCAACGTCCTGACTTTC.

The V gene is TRBV5-1, the J gene TRBJ1-1, with a possible D match to TRBD1 (6 bases). CDR3 length: 14 residues. The ends were cut back, 2 bases at V and 10 bases at J, with 18 bases in the middle. Germline CDR1 and CDR2: SGHRS and YFSETQ. CDR3 sequence reads: CASSLQGIIEGAFF. As DNA, the CDR3 is TGCGCCAGCAGCTTACAGGGTATTATTGAGGGAGCTTTCTTT.

The chain couples TRBV29-1 to TRBJ1-4, with a tentative D call TRBD1 (5 bases). This CDR3 comprises 13 residues. V lost 6 bases and J lost 5, with 13 bases in between. CDR1 SQVTM and CDR2 ANQGSEA come from the germline V gene. The CDR3 loop reads CSVLSGGNEKLFF. CDR3 nucleotide sequence: TGCAGCGTCTTAAGTGGGGGGAATGAAAAACTGTTTTTT.

The chain uses TRBV4-3 and TRBJ2-4, with 14 bases that match TRBD2. CDR1 LGHNA and CDR2 YSLEER come from the germline V gene. V was clipped by 0 bases and J by 3 bases; unmatched bases: 10. The CDR3 contains 20 residues. CDR3 sequence reads: CASSQELGTSGSVGKNIQYF. The CDR3 DNA is TGCGCCAGCAGCCAAGAATTGGGGACTAGCGGGAGTGTCGGCAAAAACATTCAGTACTTC.

The rearrangement uses TRBV4-1 and TRBJ2-1; D not certain. The germline V and J ends were trimmed by 0 bases and 14 bases, with 11 bases remaining between them. The V gene's germline CDR1 is MGHRA and CDR2 YSYEKL. The length of the CDR3 is 12 residues. The CDR3 DNA reads as TGCGCCAGCAGCCAAGATATAGGACGAAAGTTCTTC. Amino acid sequence: CASSQDIGRKFF.

The rearrangement links TRBV27 to TRBJ2-7; 13 nucleotides line up with TRBD2. This CDR3 spans 15 amino acids. The germline gives CDR1 MNHEY, CDR2 SMNVEV (reference sequence). J gave up 2 bases and V 8 bases, and 6 bases lay outside the gene matches. The CDR3: CASRLAGGPPYEQYF. The DNA for the CDR3 is TGTGCCAGCCGACTAGCGGGAGGCCCCCCCTACGAGCAGTACTTC.

CDR3 loop: CASSYSSGSYEQYF. The CDR3 DNA reads TGCGCCAGCAGCTATTCTAGCGGGAGCTACGAGCAGTACTTC. The rearrangement joins TRBV5-1 to TRBJ2-7; 10 positions agree with TRBD2. V was pared by 3 bases and J by 3 bases, with 3 bases of the junction left unmatched. The CDR3 length is 14 residues. CDR1 SGHRS and CDR2 YFSETQ come from the germline V gene.

V gene TRBV7-2 combines with J gene TRBJ2-1; maybe TRBD2 (6 bases). Trimming left V 5 bases short and J 2 bases short, with 19 bases between. Germline V gene lookup returns CDR1 SGHTA and CDR2 FQGNSA. This CDR3 spans 17 amino acids. CDR3 protein: CASSLPLPGSPYNEQFF. The CDR3 DNA reads TGTGCCAGCAGCCTCCCACTCCCCGGGAGCCCCTACAATGAGCAGTTCTTC. Using reference TRBV7-2 and TRBJ2-1 for the parts outside the CDR3, the full variable domain is GAGVSQSPSNKVTEKGKDVELRCDPISGHTALYWYRQSLGQGLEFLIYFQGNSAPDKSGLPSDRFSAERTGGSVSTLTIQRTQQEDSAVYLCASSLPLPGSPYNEQFFGPGTRLTVL.

The gene calls are TRBV6-2 or TRBV6-3 and TRBJ1-5; D may be TRBD1 (5 bases). This CDR3 comprises 14 residues. CDR1 is MNHEY, CDR2 SVGEGT, per germline. V was clipped by 6 bases and J by 3 bases, with 12 bases between them. CDR3 amino acids: CASSPPGNNQPQHF. CDR3 bases: TGTGCCAGCAGCCCCCCAGGGAACAATCAGCCCCAGCATTTT.

J is TRBJ2-1 and V is TRBV5-1; the D gene is possibly TRBD2 (5 bases). Germline V CDR1 and CDR2: SGHRS, YFSETQ. CDR3 length: 14 residues. V lost 3 bases and J lost 0, with 7 bases in between. CDR3 sequence (DNA): TGCGCCAGCAGCTCTCGGGACTCCTACAATGAGCAGTTCTTC. This codes for CASSSRDSYNEQFF.

V and J are TRBV5-1 and TRBJ1-2; a weak D match, TRBD1 (5 bases). V lost 6 bases and J 12 bases, leaving 18 bases between the germline ends. The CDR3 is made up of 12 amino acids. Germline-derived CDR1 and CDR2 are SGHRS and YFSETQ. The chain's CDR3 is CASKDPSGRHTF. The CDR3 DNA reads as TGCGCCAGCAAGGATCCGTCGGGGCGTCACACCTTC.

The V gene is TRBV5-4, the J gene TRBJ2-6, with D uncertain. The germline gives CDR1 SGHNT, CDR2 YYREEE (reference sequence). CDR3 length equals 16 residues. V lost 4 bases and J lost 0, with 11 bases in between. The chain's CDR3 is CASSHRTDSGANVLTF. CDR3 in DNA: TGTGCCAGCAGCCATAGGACGGACTCTGGGGCCAACGTCCTGACTTTC.

The V and J genes are TRBV18 and TRBJ2-3, with TRBD2 matching over 9 bases. V shed 2 bases, J shed 6 bases, and the junction held 6 bases outside the gene matches. Per the germline V gene, CDR1 is KGHSH and CDR2 is LQKENI. The CDR3 has 15 amino acids. The DNA of the CDR3 is TGTGCCAGCTCACCAACTAGCGGGTTAGGGGATACGCAGTATTTT. Translated, it gives CASSPTSGLGDTQYF.

The chain joins TRBV4-3 to TRBJ2-2; D may be TRBD1 (5 bases). V was pared by 0 bases and J by 3 bases, with 14 bases between. The CDR3 extends over 17 amino acids. The germline CDR1 and CDR2 sequences are LGHNA and YSLEER. For the CDR3, the DNA is TGCGCCAGCAGCCAAGAGTTTACAGGACCCCACACCGGGGAGCTGTTTTTT. Protein: CASSQEFTGPHTGELFF.

This chain links TRBV12-3 or TRBV12-4 with TRBJ1-1; tentatively, D is TRBD1 (6 bases). V was trimmed by 7 bases and J by 4 bases, leaving 13 bases between them. This CDR3 comprises 13 residues. CDR3 amino acids: CASTRDIGTEAFF. The CDR3 bases are TGTGCCAGCACCCGGGACATCGGCACTGAAGCTTTCTTT.

The V gene is TRBV20-1, the J gene TRBJ1-2, with 7 nucleotides matching TRBD1. The CDR3 extends over 10 amino acids. CDR1 and CDR2 (germline): DFQATT, SNEGSKA (reference sequence). After removal of 5 bases from V and 11 bases from J, the junction contained 5 bases not matched to a gene. The CDR3 loop is CSALGTVYTF. DNA of the CDR3: TGCAGTGCTCTCGGGACAGTTTACACCTTC.

The chain couples TRBV4-3 to TRBJ1-4; weak D call: TRBD1 (6 bases). There are 17 residues in the CDR3. The V and J ends lost 2 bases and 2 bases respectively, with 15 bases between them. Germline V gene sequence: CDR1 LGHNA, CDR2 YSLEER. The CDR3, as DNA: TGCGCCAGCAGCCAACGATCCTCCGGGGGCACTAATGAAAAACTGTTTTTT. It yields the protein CASSQRSSGGTNEKLFF.